This T cell receptor (beta chain) was documented in a study of Ad26.COV2.S vaccination and SARS-CoV-2 variants. Study overall: Sample donor was a member of the COV1001 Ad26.COV2.S trial arm.

The data were produced by immunoSEQ multiplex PCR, yet TCRdb's version contains in-frame clones alone and is incomplete. This table has more than 300,000 clones, about 85% appearing once. Treatment specified: some 20 received Ad26.COV2.S at low or high dose, single or two shots; a few received placebo; per-sample allocation not given. It was on day 63 after the first vaccine or placebo injection that samples were taken. Germline CDR1 reads LNHNV; CDR2 reads YYDKDF (reference sequence). The CDR3 length is 15 residues. V shed 1 base, J shed 1 base, and the junction held 1 base outside the gene matches.

The material sequenced was peripheral blood, taken in a trial of Ad26.COV2.S vaccine versus placebo. The chain uses TRBV15 and TRBJ2-7; 10 bases are a match to TRBD2. This receptor was taken from a person aged 18 to 65 who received the Ad26.COV2.S COVID-19 vaccine or a placebo. CDR3 DNA: TGTGCCACCAGCAGAGCTAGCGGGGGATCCTACGAGCAGTACTTC. This codes for CATSRASGGSYEQYF.